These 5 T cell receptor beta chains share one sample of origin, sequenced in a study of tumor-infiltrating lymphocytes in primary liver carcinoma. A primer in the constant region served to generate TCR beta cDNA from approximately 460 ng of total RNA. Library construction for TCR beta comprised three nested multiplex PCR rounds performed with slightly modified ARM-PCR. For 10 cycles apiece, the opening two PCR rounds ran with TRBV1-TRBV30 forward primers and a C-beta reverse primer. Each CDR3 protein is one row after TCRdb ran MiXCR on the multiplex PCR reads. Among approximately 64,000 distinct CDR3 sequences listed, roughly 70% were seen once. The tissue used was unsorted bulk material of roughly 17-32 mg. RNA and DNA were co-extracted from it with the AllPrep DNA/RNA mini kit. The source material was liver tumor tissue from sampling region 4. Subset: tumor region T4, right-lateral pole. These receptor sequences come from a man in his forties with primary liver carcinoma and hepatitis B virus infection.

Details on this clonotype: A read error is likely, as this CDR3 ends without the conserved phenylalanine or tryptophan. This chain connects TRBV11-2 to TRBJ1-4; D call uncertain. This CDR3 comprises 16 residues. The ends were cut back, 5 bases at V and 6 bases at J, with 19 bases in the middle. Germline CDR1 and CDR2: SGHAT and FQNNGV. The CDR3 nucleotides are TGTGCCAGCAGCAAGACTCCAGGCGGAACATATGAAAAACTGTTTTTG. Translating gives CASSKTPGGTYEKLFL.

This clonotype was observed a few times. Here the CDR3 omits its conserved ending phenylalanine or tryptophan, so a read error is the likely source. CDR3 sequence reads: CASSQEFGKRTEAFS. The CDR3 nucleotides read TGCGCCAGCAGCCAAGAGTTCGGGAAAAGAACTGAAGCTTTCTCT. The chain couples TRBV4-3 to TRBJ1-1; D remains ambiguous. V gave up 0 bases and J gave up 5 bases, with 13 bases separating them. Per germline, CDR1 LGHNA and CDR2 YSLEER. This CDR3 contains 15 residues.

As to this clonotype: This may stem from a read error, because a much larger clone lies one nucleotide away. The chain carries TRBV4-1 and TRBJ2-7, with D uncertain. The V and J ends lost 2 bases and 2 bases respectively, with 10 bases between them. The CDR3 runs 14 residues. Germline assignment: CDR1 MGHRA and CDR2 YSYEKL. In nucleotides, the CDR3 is TGCGCCAGCAGCCAATCAAACCAGACCTACGAGCAGTACTTC. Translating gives CASSQSNQTYEQYF.

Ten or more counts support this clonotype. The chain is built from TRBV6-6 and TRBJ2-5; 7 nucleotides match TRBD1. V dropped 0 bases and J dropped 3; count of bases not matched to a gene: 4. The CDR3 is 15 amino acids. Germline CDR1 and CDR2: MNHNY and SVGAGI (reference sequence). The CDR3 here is CASSYSGTVKETQYF. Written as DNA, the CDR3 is TGTGCCAGCAGTTACTCGGGGACAGTCAAAGAGACCCAGTACTTC.

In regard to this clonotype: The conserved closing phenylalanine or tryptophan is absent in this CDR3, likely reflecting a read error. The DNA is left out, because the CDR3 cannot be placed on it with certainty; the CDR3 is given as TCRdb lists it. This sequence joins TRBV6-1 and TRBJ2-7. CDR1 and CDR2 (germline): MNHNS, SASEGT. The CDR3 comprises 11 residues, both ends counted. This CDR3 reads CASSETWEHYL.